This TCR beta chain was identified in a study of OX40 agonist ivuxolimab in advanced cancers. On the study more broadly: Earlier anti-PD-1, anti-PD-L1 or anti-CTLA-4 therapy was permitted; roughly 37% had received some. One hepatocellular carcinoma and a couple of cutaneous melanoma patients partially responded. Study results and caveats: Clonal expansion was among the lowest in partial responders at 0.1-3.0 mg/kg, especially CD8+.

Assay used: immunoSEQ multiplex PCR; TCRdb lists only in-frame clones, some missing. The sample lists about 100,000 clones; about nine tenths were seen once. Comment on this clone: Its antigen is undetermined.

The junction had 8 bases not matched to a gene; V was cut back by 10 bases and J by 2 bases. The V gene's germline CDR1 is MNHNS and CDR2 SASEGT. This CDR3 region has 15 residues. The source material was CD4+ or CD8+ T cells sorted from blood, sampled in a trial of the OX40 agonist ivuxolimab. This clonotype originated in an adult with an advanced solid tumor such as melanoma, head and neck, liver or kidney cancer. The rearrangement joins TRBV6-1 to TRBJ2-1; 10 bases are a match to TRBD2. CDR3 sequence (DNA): TGTGCCATCCAGAGGGGACTAGCGCCCTACAATGAGCAGTTCTTC. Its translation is CAIQRGLAPYNEQFF.